These 21 T cell receptor beta chains originate from one sample sequenced in a study of blood T cell repertoires in COVID-19. Assay: immunoSEQ multiplex PCR; the TCRdb copy retains only in-frame clones and omits some. The sample shows approximately 150,000 clones, around 84% of them seen only once. Material: PBMCs or T cells enriched from blood (not recorded which). These receptors were obtained from a man aged 50 to 60 who had recovered from COVID-19.

This rearrangement joins TRBV6-5 to TRBJ2-7; D ambiguous. Trimming took 3 bases from V and 2 from J, leaving 17 bases between them. The germline V gene encodes CDR1 MNHEY and CDR2 SVGAGI. The CDR3 loop spans 16 amino acids. CDR3 sequence reads: CASSYRHGTFTYEQYF. The CDR3 bases are TGTGCCAGCAGTTATCGTCATGGCACCTTCACCTACGAGCAGTACTTC.

V and J are TRBV7-8 and TRBJ1-6; perhaps TRBD1 as D (6 bases). Trimming cost V 5 bases and J 10 bases, with 15 bases left between them. The V gene's germline CDR1 is SGHVS and CDR2 FQNEAQ. There are 14 residues in the CDR3. CDR3 residues: CASSPQGILSPLHF. Written as DNA, the CDR3 is TGTGCCAGCAGCCCGCAGGGGATTTTATCACCCCTCCACTTT. The whole variable domain, remainder taken from reference TRBV7-8 and TRBJ1-6, is GAGVSQSPRYKVAKRGQDVALRCDPISGHVSLFWYQQALGQGPEFLTYFQNEAQLDKSGLPSDRFFAERPEGSVSTLKIQRTQQEDSAVYLCASSPQGILSPLHFGNGTRLTVT.

V and J are TRBV9 and TRBJ2-5; D not resolved. Trimming took off 0 bases at V and 2 bases at J, with 5 bases between the two ends. CDR3 size: 13 residues. In germline, CDR1 is SGDLS, CDR2 YYNGEE. As DNA, the CDR3 is TGTGCCAGCAGCGTAGCAGGTCAAGAGACCCAGTACTTC. Its translation is CASSVAGQETQYF.

This rearrangement joins TRBV6-5 to TRBJ1-2, with a tentative D call TRBD1 (6 bases). The CDR3 length is 14 residues. Trimming removed 6 bases at V and 6 bases at J, with 17 bases between. Germline V gene lookup returns CDR1 MNHEY and CDR2 SVGAGI. The CDR3 reads CASRAAGQSHGYTF. CDR3 coding DNA: TGTGCCAGCAGGGCTGCCGGACAGAGCCATGGCTACACCTTC.

V and J are TRBV7-9 and TRBJ2-7; 8 positions agree with TRBD2. Looked up from germline, CDR1 is SEHNR and CDR2 is FQNEAQ (reference sequence). This CDR3 has 15 residues. The trim removed 4 bases at V and 2 bases at J, leaving 7 bases unmatched. The CDR3 loop reads CASSSLAGPTYEQYF. Here the CDR3 DNA reads TGTGCCAGCAGCTCGTTAGCGGGGCCAACCTACGAGCAGTACTTC.

The chain uses TRBV10-1 and TRBJ2-7, with D tentatively TRBD2 (6 bases). This CDR3 comprises 15 residues. V was shortened by 4 bases and J by 4 bases, with 17 bases between the two germline ends. Germline V gene data show CDR1 as WNHNN and CDR2 as SYGVQD (reference sequence). The CDR3 loop is CASSAPRERHYEQYF. Here the CDR3 DNA reads TGCGCCAGCAGTGCCCCCCGGGAGCGCCATTACGAGCAGTACTTC.

The chain links TRBV2 to TRBJ1-1, with D uncertain. CDR3 length equals 14 residues. Germline V CDR1 and CDR2: SNHLY, FYNNEI. Between the trimmed V and J ends, which lost 4 bases and 0 bases, there was a span of 9 bases. The CDR3, as DNA: TGTGCCAGCAGTGCGCGCAGGTTGAACACTGAAGCTTTCTTT. It specifies CASSARRLNTEAFF.

V is TRBV4-1 and J is TRBJ1-1, with TRBD1 as a possible D gene (6 bases). The CDR3 extends over 16 amino acids. CDR1 is MGHRA, CDR2 YSYEKL, per germline. V lost 1 base to trimming and J lost 8 bases, with 20 bases between them. CDR3: CASSQAESGAGLEAFF. In DNA form, the CDR3 reads TGCGCCAGCAGCCAAGCCGAGTCAGGGGCCGGTCTAGAAGCTTTCTTT.

V is TRBV6-5 and J is TRBJ2-6; D is uncertain. Germline V gene sequence: CDR1 MNHEY, CDR2 SVGAGI. The CDR3 consists of 13 residues. The V end was cut by 7 bases, the J end by 1 base, with 5 bases between. The CDR3 DNA reads TGTGCCAGCACCCTTTCTGGGGCCAACGTCCTGACTTTC. Protein product: CASTLSGANVLTF.

This chain connects TRBV7-9 to TRBJ1-2; 7 nucleotides agree with TRBD1. Germline loops: CDR1 SEHNR, CDR2 FQNEAQ (reference sequence). Trimming cost V 5 bases and J 5 bases; bases outside gene matches: 5. The CDR3 is made up of 13 amino acids. The CDR3 protein is CASSPTGRYGYTF. The CDR3, as DNA: TGTGCCAGCAGCCCGACAGGGAGGTATGGCTACACCTTC.

The chain carries TRBV7-9 and TRBJ2-2; maybe TRBD2 (5 bases). The CDR3 contains 13 residues. The V gene lost 5 bases and the J gene lost 1 base, with 5 bases spanning the gap. Per germline, CDR1 SEHNR and CDR2 FQNEAQ (reference sequence). The CDR3: CASSRGNTGELFF. The DNA of the CDR3 is TGTGCCAGCAGCCGGGGGAACACCGGGGAGCTGTTTTTT.

In its sample, this clone was seen once. J is TRBJ1-5 and V is TRBV2; 7 nucleotides agree with TRBD1. V was clipped by 8 bases and J by 3 bases; unmatched bases: 7. Germline-derived CDR1 and CDR2 are SNHLY and FYNNEI. The CDR3 spans 14 residues. CDR3 sequence reads: CASRRQGTNQPQHF. The CDR3 nucleotides are TGTGCCAGCCGCCGACAGGGCACCAATCAGCCCCAGCATTTT.

In this sample, this clone turned up a few times. This rearrangement joins TRBV5-4 to TRBJ2-7; the match to TRBD1 covers 9 bases. Germline assignment: CDR1 SGHNT and CDR2 YYREEE (reference sequence). CDR3 size: 15 residues. Germline trimming cut 4 bases from V and 2 bases from J; bases unmatched to any gene: 7. CDR3 residues: CASSPWGQGTYEQYF. CDR3 in DNA: TGTGCCAGCAGCCCGTGGGGACAGGGAACCTACGAGCAGTACTTC.

This clone was recorded once. The chain couples TRBV7-2 to TRBJ1-2; D perhaps matches TRBD1 (5 bases). This CDR3 is built from 14 residues. The V gene lost 5 bases and the J gene lost 4 bases, with 14 bases spanning the gap. Germline lookup yields CDR1 SGHTA and CDR2 FQGNSA. The CDR3 region has the DNA TGTGCCAGCAGCCGGACCAGGGATAGCTATGGCTACACCTTC. This gives the protein CASSRTRDSYGYTF.

V gene TRBV9 combines with J gene TRBJ2-7; D unclear. Germline V gene data show CDR1 as SGDLS and CDR2 as YYNGEE. The CDR3 extends over 12 amino acids. V lost 0 bases and J lost 6, with 7 bases in between. The CDR3 DNA reads TGTGCCAGCAGCGTAGCCTCGGGCGAGCAGTACTTC. It codes for CASSVASGEQYF.

DNA of the CDR3: TGTGCCAGCAGCAGACTAGCGGGGGGGCAAATTGAGCAGTTCTTC. This encodes CASSRLAGGQIEQFF. The rearrangement uses TRBV6-5 and TRBJ2-1; the match to TRBD2 covers 14 bases. V was clipped by 6 bases and J by 9 bases; unmatched bases: 7. The CDR3 is made up of 15 amino acids. Germline V gene data show CDR1 as MNHEY and CDR2 as SVGAGI.

The chain joins TRBV29-1 to TRBJ1-2, with 7 bases lining up with TRBD1. CDR1 and CDR2 from the germline V gene are SQVTM and ANQGSEA. V shed 5 bases and J 0 bases; nucleotides not matched to a gene: 9. The CDR3 length is 15 residues. The CDR3 is CSVWDRSFTNYGYTF. CDR3 bases: TGCAGCGTTTGGGACAGATCCTTCACTAACTATGGCTACACCTTC.

The J gene is TRBJ1-1, the V gene TRBV5-1; D uncertain. The germline V gene encodes CDR1 SGHRS and CDR2 YFSETQ. V was pared by 1 base and J by 3 bases, with 7 bases between. CDR3 length equals 13 residues. The CDR3 loop is CASSLSSDTEAFF. The CDR3 DNA reads TGCGCCAGCAGCTTGAGTTCGGACACTGAAGCTTTCTTT. The variable domain in full, completed from reference TRBV5-1 and TRBJ1-1, reads KAGVTQTPRYLIKTRGQQVTLSCSPISGHRSVSWYQQTPGQGLQFLFEYFSETQRNKGNFPGRFSGRQFSNSRSEMNVSTLELGDSALYLCASSLSSDTEAFFGQGTRLTVV.

Only one count was recorded for this clone. The chain has TRBV19 and TRBJ1-5; D is unclear. In germline, CDR1 is LNHDA, CDR2 SQIVND (reference sequence). Trimming removed 1 base at V and 5 bases at J, with 12 bases between. The CDR3 runs to 15 residues. The CDR3 is CASSIGSLIDQPQHF. CDR3 nucleotide sequence: TGTGCCAGTAGTATAGGATCTCTAATCGATCAGCCCCAGCATTTT. Full variable domain (missing parts from reference TRBV19 and TRBJ1-5): DGGITQSPKYLFRKEGQNVTLSCEQNLNHDAMYWYRQDPGQGLRLIYYSQIVNDFQKGDIAEGYSVSREKKESFPLTVTSAQKNPTAFYLCASSIGSLIDQPQHFGDGTRLSIL.

The chain recombines TRBV29-1 with TRBJ2-7, with 9 bases that match TRBD1. CDR3 length: 13 residues. Trimming took 4 bases from V and 4 from J; bases not matched to a gene: 5. Germline values: CDR1 SQVTM, CDR2 ANQGSEA. DNA for the CDR3: TGCAGCGTTGGGCCGGGACAGGGTTACGAGCAGTACTTC. Residues: CSVGPGQGYEQYF.

The chain links TRBV29-1 to TRBJ1-1; 10 bases fit TRBD1. The CDR3 runs 14 residues. V trimming: 0 bases; J trimming: 4 bases; junction bases outside the gene matches: 2. Per the germline V gene, CDR1 is SQVTM and CDR2 is ANQGSEA. The CDR3 DNA reads as TGCAGCGTTGAAGACGGACAGGGGGGCACTGAAGCTTTCTTT. It translates to CSVEDGQGGTEAFF.